Described below is a single T cell receptor (beta chain) sequence and its context. What it binds is not known. The record originates from a study of shared clonotypes between healthy human individuals. Study-level background: The people who gave samples were two women and a few men aged 18 to 49.

Study-level findings and limits: Expectations were that clonotype sharing among donors would be affected by sequencing depth.

Some clones are missing from TCRdb's copy, which holds only in-frame ones; the method was immunoSEQ multiplex PCR. The data show about 980,000 clones, about three quarters seen once. Trimming stripped 5 bases from V and 3 bases from J, with 17 bases between. Germline CDR1 is SGHNT and CDR2 is YYREEE (reference sequence). The CDR3 has 16 amino acids. This clonotype originated in a man younger than 35 in good health. This chain connects TRBV5-4 to TRBJ2-2; D is perhaps TRBD2 (5 bases). The sequencing input was memory CD4+ T cells sorted from blood. Subset of the sample: CD45RA-negative fraction. The CDR3 is CASSTAAWGDTGELFF. The CDR3 nucleotides read TGTGCCAGCAGTACCGCGGCCTGGGGAGACACCGGGGAGCTGTTTTTT.